Presented here are 9 T cell receptor beta chains from one specimen sequenced in a study of T cells expressing NK-cell markers. No DNA is given; TCRdb re-called the 5' RACE reads and lists each CDR3 protein once. The repertoire table contains 200,000 to 300,000 distinct CDR3 sequences. Sequences were obtained from blood T cells: a sorted CD56 or NKG2C T cell subset, CD4+ or CD8+ T cells, or bulk PBMC T cells (not recorded which). The receptors stem from a man in his late teens or twenties in good health.

The chain carries TRBV14 and TRBJ2-1; TCRdb lists TRBD2, though no DNA is available to test this call. The CDR3 sequence is 16 residues long. Germline V gene sequence: CDR1 SGHDN, CDR2 FVKESK. The CDR3 protein is CASSQVAGMTYNEQFF.

This chain joins TRBV5-6 and TRBJ2-6; lacking DNA, the TRBD2 call made by TCRdb goes unchecked. CDR3 length: 19 amino acids. Germline CDR1 reads SGHDT; CDR2 reads YYEEEE. CDR3 sequence: CASSLVGRGANPGANVLTF.

CDR3 amino acids: CASSLGRFAGELFF. This chain connects TRBV5-1 to TRBJ2-2; TCRdb designates TRBD1, a call that cannot be tested without DNA. CDR3 size: 14 residues. Germline assignment: CDR1 SGHRS and CDR2 YFSETQ.

The chain couples TRBV30 to TRBJ2-1; TCRdb names TRBD2, which stays unverified in the absence of DNA. CDR1 and CDR2 (germline): GTSNPN, SVGIG (reference sequence). CDR3 length: 15 amino acids. CDR3 protein: CAWTSSGISYNEQFF.

The rearrangement uses TRBV7-9 and TRBJ1-5; TCRdb's D gene call, TRBD1, goes unchecked for lack of DNA. Germline lookup yields CDR1 SEHNR and CDR2 FQNEAQ (reference sequence). CDR3 length: 14 amino acids. The CDR3 reads CASSWDSDSQPQHF.

The rearrangement uses TRBV15 and TRBJ2-2; TCRdb lists TRBD2, though no DNA is available to test this call. Germline lookup yields CDR1 LNHNV and CDR2 YYDKDF (reference sequence). This CDR3 region has 15 residues. The CDR3 reads CATSGIAGAAGELFF.

The chain combines TRBV6-5 with TRBJ1-5; TCRdb returns TRBD1, unconfirmable since there is no DNA. Germline CDR1 and CDR2: MNHEY and SVGAGI. The CDR3 sequence is 14 residues long. The CDR3 is CASSLHREEQPQHF.

This chain links TRBV5-1 with TRBJ2-2; TCRdb's D call of TRBD1 is untestable without DNA. Germline-derived CDR1 and CDR2 are SGHRS and YFSETQ. CDR3 length: 18 amino acids. CDR3 amino acids: CASSLRATGGPNTGELFF.

The V gene is TRBV20-1, the J gene TRBJ2-7; TCRdb indicates TRBD1, and absent DNA this call remains unverified. The CDR3 has 12 amino acids. Germline loops: CDR1 DFQATT, CDR2 SNEGSKA (reference sequence). CDR3 amino acids: CSAVLRGYEQYF.